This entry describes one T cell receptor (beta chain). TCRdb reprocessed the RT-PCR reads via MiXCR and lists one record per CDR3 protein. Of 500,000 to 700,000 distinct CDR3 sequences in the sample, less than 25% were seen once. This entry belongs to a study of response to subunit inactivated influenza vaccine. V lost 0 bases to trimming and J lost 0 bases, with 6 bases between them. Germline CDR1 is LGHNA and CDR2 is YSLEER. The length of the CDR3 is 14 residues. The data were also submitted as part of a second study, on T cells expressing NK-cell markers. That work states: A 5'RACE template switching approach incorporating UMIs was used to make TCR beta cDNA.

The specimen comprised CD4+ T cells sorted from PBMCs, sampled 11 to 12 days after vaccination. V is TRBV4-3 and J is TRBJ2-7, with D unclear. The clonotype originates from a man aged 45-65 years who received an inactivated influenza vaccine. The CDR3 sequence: CASSQEQSSYEQYF. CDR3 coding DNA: TGCGCCAGCAGCCAAGAACAGAGCTCCTACGAGCAGTACTTC.